This T cell receptor (beta chain) was captured in a study of T cells in Graves' hyperthyroidism and ophthalmopathy. A Clinical Activity Score of at least 3, a NOSPECS grade of at least 4 and a duration under 3 months were recorded in the ophthalmopathy patients. Germline V gene data show CDR1 as MNHNS and CDR2 as SASEGT. The V gene lost 8 bases and the J gene lost 4 bases, with 26 bases spanning the gap. This CDR3 spans 17 amino acids. TCR beta CDR3 regions were amplified from RNA. The primer set for the first-round RT-PCR of the TCR CDR3 was HTBI. TCRdb fed the multiplex PCR reads into MiXCR, producing one record per CDR3 protein. The table has about half a million distinct CDR3 sequences, 15% to 20% seen once.

Specimen: blood. The J gene is TRBJ2-5, the V gene TRBV6-1, with D tentatively TRBD2 (6 bases). The TCR comes from a woman aged 25 to 39 with Graves' ophthalmopathy. CDR3 residues: CASLVSGLIRTGETQYF. The CDR3 DNA sequence: TGTGCCAGCCTGGTTAGCGGTCTGATACGGACGGGAGAGACCCAGTACTTC.